This TCR beta chain came from a study of blood T cell repertoires in COVID-19. Across the study: The study drew acute and convalescent COVID-19 samples from the United States, Italy and Spain.

The CDR3 is made up of 14 amino acids. TCRdb keeps only in-frame clones here, not all; method: immunoSEQ multiplex PCR. The table has some 50,000 clones, over 70% seen once. This clone was detected only once. The rearrangement links TRBV21-1 to TRBJ2-7; the D call of TRBD1 is as the table states it, not checked on the DNA. TRBV21-1 is listed as a pseudogene. Specimen: peripheral blood. The TCR was taken from a human donor in a cohort sampled during active COVID-19. CDR3 sequence (DNA): TGTGCCAGCTCCCCACGACAGAGCTCCTACGAGCAGTACTTC. Amino acids: CASSPRQSSYEQYF.